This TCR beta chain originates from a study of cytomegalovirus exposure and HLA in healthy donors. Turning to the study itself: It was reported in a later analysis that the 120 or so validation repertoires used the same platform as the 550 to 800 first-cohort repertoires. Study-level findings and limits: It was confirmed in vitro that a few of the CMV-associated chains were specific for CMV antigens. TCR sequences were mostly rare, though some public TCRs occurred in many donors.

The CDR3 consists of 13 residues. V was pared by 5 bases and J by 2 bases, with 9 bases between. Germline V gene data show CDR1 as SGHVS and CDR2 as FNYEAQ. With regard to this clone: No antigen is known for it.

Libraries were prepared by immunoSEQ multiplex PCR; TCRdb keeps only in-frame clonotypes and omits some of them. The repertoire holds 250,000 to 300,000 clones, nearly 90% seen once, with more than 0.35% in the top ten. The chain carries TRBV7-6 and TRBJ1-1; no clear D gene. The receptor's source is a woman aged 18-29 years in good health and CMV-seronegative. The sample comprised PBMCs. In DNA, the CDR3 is TGTGCCAGCAGCCTGGGAGATAACACTGAAGCTTTCTTT. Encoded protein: CASSLGDNTEAFF.